Each of the 6 T cell receptor beta chains below was sequenced from the same sample in a study of T cell changes during pregnancy in multiple sclerosis. TCRdb's copy holds only in-frame clones and misses some; the assay was immunoSEQ multiplex PCR. The sample has about 92,000 clones, around 93% seen once. The sample was peripheral blood, taken in the third trimester of pregnancy. The receptors stem from a female donor with multiple sclerosis, enrolled in a pregnancy study.

This clone was seen a single time. The CDR3 DNA is TGCGCCAGCAGCCGGGACAGATCCTACGAGCAGTACTTC. Protein product: CASSRDRSYEQYF. V usage is TRBV5-1 and J usage is TRBJ2-7, with 7 bases matching TRBD1. The CDR3 covers 13 residues. Trimming cost V 4 bases and J 1 base; bases outside gene matches: 2. CDR1 is SGHRS, CDR2 YFSETQ, per germline.

This clone was counted a single time. The junction departs from germline at one end; a sequencing error may be responsible. The chain is built from TRBV7-7 and TRBJ2-7, with 7 bases fitting TRBD2. Per germline, CDR1 SSHAT and CDR2 FNYEAQ (reference sequence). This CDR3 is 15 amino acids long. The CDR3 loop reads CASSLESGRAYEQYF. CDR3 nucleotides: TGTGCTAGCAGCTTAGAAAGTGGGAGGGCCTACGAGCAGTACTTC.

The chain combines TRBV19 with TRBJ2-3; 9 bases fit TRBD1. Germline assignment: CDR1 LNHDA and CDR2 SQIVND (reference sequence). This CDR3 comprises 15 residues. The V and J ends lost 4 bases and 3 bases, in that order; junction bases with no gene match: 5. The CDR3 region is CASSKAGQGTDTQYF. The CDR3 DNA is TGTGCCAGTAGTAAAGCAGGACAGGGGACAGATACGCAGTATTTT.

The rearrangement uses TRBV28 and TRBJ1-1, with D hard to call. V gave up 2 bases and J gave up 8 bases, with 6 bases separating them. The CDR3 sequence is 11 residues long. From germline, CDR1 is MDHEN and CDR2 SYDVKM. The CDR3 DNA follows: TGTGCCAGCAGTTTAGGGCCCGAAGCTTTCTTT. Encoded protein: CASSLGPEAFF.

J is TRBJ1-3 and V is TRBV28; maybe TRBD1 (6 bases). The V and J ends lost 10 bases and 3 bases respectively, with 16 bases between them. Looked up from germline, CDR1 is MDHEN and CDR2 is SYDVKM. The CDR3 covers 14 residues. This CDR3 reads CATAHRVFGNTIYF. The CDR3 DNA is TGTGCCACCGCTCACAGGGTATTTGGAAACACCATATATTTT.

The chain joins TRBV5-6 to TRBJ2-3; maybe TRBD2 (6 bases). The CDR3 contains 15 residues. Trimming removed 2 bases at V and 3 bases at J, with 13 bases between. Germline V CDR1 and CDR2: SGHDT, YYEEEE. The CDR3 region has the DNA TGTGCCAGCAGCTTTGCGGGAAGGGGTACAGATACGCAGTATTTT. This gives the protein CASSFAGRGTDTQYF.